Shown below are 2 T cell receptor beta chains from a single sample sequenced in a study of blood T cell repertoires in COVID-19. Sequencing used immunoSEQ multiplex PCR; TCRdb keeps in-frame clones, though not all of them. The table records approximately 140,000 clones, around nine tenths of them present only once. The sample consisted of PBMCs or T cells enriched from blood (not recorded which). The receptors come from a woman aged 45 to 65 who had recovered from COVID-19.

The chain links TRBV21-1 to TRBJ2-7; the table's TRBD1 call for D was not verified on the DNA. TRBV21-1 is a known pseudogene. The length of the CDR3 is 16 residues. The chain's CDR3 is CASSTTSDRETYEQYF. CDR3 in DNA: TGTGCCAGCAGCACTACATCGGACAGGGAAACCTACGAGCAGTACTTC.

The V call is TRBV7-9, the J call TRBJ2-7; no clear D. Trimming took 1 base from V and 3 from J, leaving 4 bases between them. The CDR3 extends over 12 amino acids. Germline CDR1 reads SEHNR; CDR2 reads FQNEAQ (reference sequence). The CDR3 spells CASSLGSYEQYF. CDR3 nucleotides: TGTGCCAGCAGCTTAGGGAGCTACGAGCAGTACTTC.